This TCR beta chain was recorded in a study of early T cells in non-severe SARS-CoV-2 infection. Background on the study: Bulk RNA isolated from unsorted whole blood underwent sequencing; chains were not paired.

Comment on this clonotype: The antigen is undetermined.

General observations from the study: CD4 and private specificities were missed by VDJdb matching, which favored anti-spike CD8 responses.

Each single cDNA molecule received a unique molecular identifier. Each CDR3 protein is one row after TCRdb ran MiXCR on the 5' RACE reads. The sample has 35,000 to 45,000 distinct CDR3 sequences; nearly 10% are singletons. The sample consisted of whole blood. This clonotype originated in an adult who was a healthcare worker with PCR-confirmed SARS-CoV-2 infection or an uninfected control (not recorded which).

The CDR3 nucleotides are TGTGCCAGCAGCTTACCCCCAGGGGCCTACGAGCAGTACTTC. Residues: CASSLPPGAYEQYF. The V gene is TRBV7-8, the J gene TRBJ2-7; tentatively, D is TRBD1 (6 bases). This CDR3 is built from 14 residues. Germline-derived CDR1 and CDR2 are SGHVS and FQNEAQ. Trimming stripped 2 bases from V and 2 bases from J, with 10 bases between.